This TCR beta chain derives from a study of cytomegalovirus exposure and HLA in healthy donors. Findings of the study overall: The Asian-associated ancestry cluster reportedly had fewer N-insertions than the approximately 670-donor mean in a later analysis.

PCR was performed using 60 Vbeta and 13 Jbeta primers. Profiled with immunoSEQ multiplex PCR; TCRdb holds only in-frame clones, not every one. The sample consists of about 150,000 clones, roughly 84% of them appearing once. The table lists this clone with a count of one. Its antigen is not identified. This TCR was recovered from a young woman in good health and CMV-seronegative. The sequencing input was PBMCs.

CDR3 amino acids: CASSSAKGGSDGYTF. CDR3 coding DNA: TGTGCCAGTAGTAGCGCAAAGGGAGGGTCGGATGGCTACACCTTC. This chain uses TRBV19 with TRBJ1-2; unclear D gene. The CDR3 has 15 amino acids. CDR1 is LNHDA and CDR2 is SQIVND in the germline V gene (reference sequence). The V and J ends lost 4 bases and 6 bases respectively, with 18 bases between them.